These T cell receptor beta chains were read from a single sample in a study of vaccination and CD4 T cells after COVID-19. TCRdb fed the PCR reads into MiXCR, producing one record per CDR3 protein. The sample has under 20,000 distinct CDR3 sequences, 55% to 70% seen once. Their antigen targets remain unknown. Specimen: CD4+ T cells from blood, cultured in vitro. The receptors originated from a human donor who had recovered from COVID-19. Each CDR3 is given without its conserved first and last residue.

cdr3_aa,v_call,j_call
ASSLQGRRDTQY,TRBV7-2,TRBJ2-3
ASSIRKAGGNQPQH,TRBV19,TRBJ1-5
ASSQERLASSYEQY,TRBV4-2,TRBJ2-7
ASSPQGGYGYT,TRBV7-3,TRBJ1-2
ASSFTGEDTIY,TRBV11-3,TRBJ1-3
ASSRLGGSYSEAF,TRBV6-1,TRBJ1-1
ASSLMPSGYT,TRBV12-3/TRBV12-4,TRBJ1-2
ATSDPHRTYEETQY,TRBV24-1,TRBJ2-5
ARRPPRVVPEQY,TRBV5-3,TRBJ2-7
ASSPHGTGIGYGNEQF,TRBV7-3,TRBJ2-1
ASATSPASPQH,TRBV19,TRBJ1-5
STLAGGNYNEQF,TRBV20-1,TRBJ2-1
ASSFTDSYTGELF,TRBV27,TRBJ2-2
ASSSWTANTGELF,TRBV7-9,TRBJ2-2
SVGRGSAEQY,TRBV29-1,TRBJ2-7
ASSYDGANGYT,TRBV6-5,TRBJ1-2
ASSKDGAGPGAF,TRBV21-1,TRBJ1-1
AWIGGGGGYT,TRBV30,TRBJ1-2
ASSLAPTYEQY,TRBV7-9,TRBJ2-7
AISDWVGVYNEQF,TRBV10-3,TRBJ2-1
ATRGVAGNTGELF,TRBV6-1,TRBJ2-2
SVRSAGREWYGYT,TRBV29-1,TRBJ1-2
ASSLDLGGISYEQY,TRBV11-2,TRBJ2-7
ASTRGYEQY,TRBV27,TRBJ2-7
ASSPIRDTEAF,TRBV7-2,TRBJ1-1
ASKEGGETQY,TRBV19,TRBJ2-5
ASSSETGSYEQY,TRBV7-2,TRBJ2-7
SVERRERETQY,TRBV29-1,-
AWRGGSLEQY,TRBV30,TRBJ2-7
ASTQGLVLDGELF,TRBV7-6,TRBJ2-2
ATSRDLGAETQY,TRBV15,TRBJ2-5
ASSLVRSTDTQY,TRBV5-5,TRBJ2-3
ASSLGTGLYEQY,TRBV7-9,TRBJ2-7
ASSPPSAVGNSPLH,TRBV7-9,TRBJ1-6
ASSSRGAGAWQY,TRBV3-1,TRBJ2-3
ASSPGGLSYNSPLH,TRBV7-2,TRBJ1-6
ASSFSQGSYGYT,TRBV7-9,TRBJ1-2
ATSDSGEGGETQY,TRBV24-1,TRBJ2-5
ASSPGRGPNTGELF,TRBV5-4,TRBJ2-2
SARDRVAGGEQY,TRBV20-1,TRBJ2-7
ASSTQTSGTDTQY,TRBV2,TRBJ2-3
SATRDANEKLF,TRBV20-1,TRBJ1-4
ASNWDRDQPQH,TRBV6-1,TRBJ1-5
SAREWGSGAGTGELF,TRBV20-1,TRBJ2-2
ASSLGTGGYQAEAF,TRBV7-3,TRBJ1-1
SARDPRRGGANYGYT,TRBV20-1,TRBJ1-2
ASSSGTGGGYEQY,TRBV5-1,TRBJ2-7
ASSDSGIGPGETQY,TRBV10-2,TRBJ2-5
ASSLVGGQRTYEQY,TRBV5-8,TRBJ2-7
ASSPGDSFGGELF,TRBV28,TRBJ2-2
ASSPTSGRTETQY,TRBV5-1,TRBJ2-5
SARGQGANIQY,TRBV20-1,TRBJ2-4
ASSPGFRGNQPQH,TRBV6-1,TRBJ1-5
ASSVLGTNYGYT,TRBV2,TRBJ1-2
ASSFGRFQLAGVDTGELF,TRBV27,TRBJ2-2
ASSVTGAAF,TRBV2,TRBJ1-1